These T cell receptor beta chains were read from a single sample in a study of cytomegalovirus exposure and HLA in healthy donors. Produced via immunoSEQ multiplex PCR; TCRdb's table is partial and in-frame only. The data show approximately 210,000 clones, around four fifths seen once. Sequencing was carried out using PBMCs. The receptor source for this set is a woman aged 35 to 49 in good health and CMV-seronegative. The CDR3 runs from the conserved cysteine through the conserved F or W. A D gene is named only where the DNA matches it firmly. A clone size is listed for some rows: how often the clone was seen (once, few, many), or a class if it is expanded.

v_gene	d_gene	j_gene	abundance	CDR3nt	CDR3aa
TRBV27	.	TRBJ1-1	.	TGTGCCAGCAGCCGACCCTGGGGAGGTAACACTGAAGCTTTCTTT	CASSRPWGGNTEAFF
TRBV5-6	.	TRBJ2-1	.	TGTGCCAGCAGCTCCCTCCACGACGCGGGGTCCTACAATGAGCAGTTCTTC	CASSSLHDAGSYNEQFF
TRBV15	TRBD2	TRBJ2-1	.	TGTGCCACCAGCATCGAGCCGGGACTAGCGGGAGGGCTCGGGCAGTTCTTC	CATSIEPGLAGGLGQFF
TRBV5-4	.	TRBJ2-5	.	TGTGCCAGCAGCTCGGGGTCTCAAGAGACCCAGTACTTC	CASSSGSQETQYF
TRBV5-1	TRBD2	TRBJ2-3	.	TGCGCCAGCAGCTTGCCCGGGACTAGCGGGAGTACAGATACGCAGTATTTT	CASSLPGTSGSTDTQYF
TRBV27	.	TRBJ2-2	.	TGTGCCAGCAGTCCTACCCGGACTTCCACCGGGGAGCTGTTTTTT	CASSPTRTSTGELFF
TRBV5-8	TRBD1	TRBJ2-2	few	TGTGCCAGCAGCCCCCGGACAGGGTTCGCCGGGGAGCTGTTTTTT	CASSPRTGFAGELFF
TRBV19	.	TRBJ1-2	.	TGTGCCAGTAGTACAGGGTTACCAGCTAACTATGGCTACACCTTC	CASSTGLPANYGYTF
TRBV7-2	.	TRBJ1-4	.	TGTGCCAGCAGCCTCGGGGGTCTTAATGAAAAACTGTTTTTT	CASSLGGLNEKLFF
TRBV16	.	TRBJ2-7	.	TGTGCCAGCAGCCAAGGCAGTTCGGGTGAGCAGTACTTC	CASSQGSSGEQYF
TRBV6-1	.	TRBJ1-2	once	TGTGCCAGCAGTGAAGTTTCAGGGCCCTATGGCTACACCTTC	CASSEVSGPYGYTF
TRBV14	.	TRBJ2-6	few	TGTGCCAGCAGCCAATCGAGACAGTCCCTTTTAGAGGGGGCCAACGTCCTGACTTTC	CASSQSRQSLLEGANVLTF
TRBV5-1	TRBD2	TRBJ2-2	.	TGCGCCACCGGAGTCGTGCTAGCGGGTAACACCGGGGAGCTGTTTTTT	CATGVVLAGNTGELFF
TRBV7-3	.	TRBJ2-2	.	TGTGCCAGCAGAGACAGTCCAAACACCGGGGAGCTGTTTTTT	CASRDSPNTGELFF
TRBV10-3	.	TRBJ1-5	once	TGTGCCATCAGTGAGCCGGGTCGGCCCCAGCATTTT	CAISEPGRPQHF
TRBV2	.	TRBJ1-1	.	TGTGCCAGCAGACGCTCGACAGCGAACACTGAAGCTTTCTTT	CASRRSTANTEAFF
TRBV21-1	.	TRBJ1-5	.	TGTGCCAGCAGCCCATGTAGGGGACAACCACATTGGGGTCAGCCCCAGCATTTT	CASSPCRGQPHWGQPQHF
TRBV7-9	TRBD1	TRBJ2-1	.	TGTGCCAGCAGCTTAGGGGGGACAGGGGGCTTTGGTGAGCAGTTCTTC	CASSLGGTGGFGEQFF
TRBV2	TRBD2	TRBJ2-7	.	TGTGCCAGCACCGGGGGCCTAGCGGGTTCCTACGAGCAGTACTTC	CASTGGLAGSYEQYF
TRBV19	.	TRBJ1-4	.	TGTGCCAGTAGTATAAGGGGCGAAAAACTGTTTTTT	CASSIRGEKLFF
TRBV11-3	.	TRBJ2-2	.	TGTGCCAGCAGCTTTAGACAGACCGGGGAGCTGTTTTTT	CASSFRQTGELFF
TRBV11-3	.	TRBJ2-2	few	TGTGCCAGCAGCCCTTGGGGTGGGACTCAGGACACCGGGGAGCTGTTTTTT	CASSPWGGTQDTGELFF
TRBV5-6	.	TRBJ2-7	once	TGTGCCAGCAGCTTGATGATGTCACACCGCTCCTACGAGCAGTACTTC	CASSLMMSHRSYEQYF
TRBV7-6	.	TRBJ1-2	few	TGTGCCAGCAGCTTGGGGGGGCTTAGCTATGGCTACACCTTC	CASSLGGLSYGYTF
TRBV10-3	TRBD1	TRBJ1-4	.	TGTGCCATCAGTGAGTCGGGACAGGGTACAAATGAAAAACTGTTTTTT	CAISESGQGTNEKLFF
TRBV6-5	.	TRBJ2-2	.	TGTGCCAGCAGTTACGGGCAGGTCAACACCGGGGAGCTGTTTTTT	CASSYGQVNTGELFF
TRBV2	.	TRBJ1-2	once	TGTGCCAGCAGTGAACACAGGGCGAACTATGGCTACACCTTC	CASSEHRANYGYTF
TRBV27	.	TRBJ2-3	.	TGTGCCAGCAGTTTATCAACGCCAGCGGTGGATACGCAGTATTTT	CASSLSTPAVDTQYF
TRBV7-9	.	TRBJ2-5	.	TGTGCCAGCAGCCCCCCAGGGGTGATGGGGGAGACCCAGTACTTC	CASSPPGVMGETQYF
TRBV5-1	TRBD1	TRBJ1-3	.	TGCGCCAGCAGCTGGAACCGGGACAGGGGTTCTGGAAACACCATATATTTT	CASSWNRDRGSGNTIYF
TRBV5-6	.	TRBJ2-7	.	TGTGCCAGCAGCTTGGAGCGAAGCGGCGAGCAGTACTTC	CASSLERSGEQYF
TRBV5-4	.	TRBJ2-5	.	TGTGCCAGCGGCAGGGGCGGGGAGACCCAGTACTTC	CASGRGGETQYF
TRBV7-2	TRBD2	TRBJ2-1	once	TGTGCCAGCAGTCTAGGACGGACTAGCGGAGGGGGGGAGCAGTTCTTC	CASSLGRTSGGGEQFF
TRBV5-1	TRBD1	TRBJ1-2	once	TGCGCCAGCAGCTTGGAGGCGGGACAGCTCTATGGCTACACCTTC	CASSLEAGQLYGYTF
TRBV18	.	TRBJ1-3	.	TGTGCCAGCTCACCCTATTCACCGGGGACACTGGGCGGAAACACCATATATTTT	CASSPYSPGTLGGNTIYF
TRBV19	.	TRBJ1-1	.	TGTGCCAGTACCCTCGGGGGGTTCACTGAAGCTTTCTTT	CASTLGGFTEAFF
TRBV19	TRBD1	TRBJ1-2	.	TGTGCCAGTAGCCAGGACAGGGGGCGAAACTATGGCTACACCTTC	CASSQDRGRNYGYTF